These T cell receptor beta chains were read from a single sample in a study of shared clonotypes between healthy human individuals. Profiling relied on immunoSEQ multiplex PCR, and the TCRdb table lists in-frame clones only, not all of them. The table has about 2 million clones, approximately 95% seen once; the top ten hold 0.1% to 0.15%. The source material was naive CD4+ T cells sorted from blood. Receptors originate from a man aged 18 to 30 in good health. Each CDR3 is given with its conserved first and last residue. A D gene is named only where the DNA matches it firmly. Clone size is not always given. Where it is, it says once, few, many or a class for expanded clones.

TRBV6-5	TRBD2	NA	TRBJ2-7	TGTGCCAGCAGGGGACTAGCGGGAGGGCCTGGCGAGCAGTACTTC	CASRGLAGGPGEQYF
TRBV6-5	NA	NA	TRBJ2-7	TGTGCCAGCATCAAAACAGGGAACTACGAGCAGTACTTC	CASIKTGNYEQYF
TRBV15	NA	NA	TRBJ2-7	TGTGCCACCAGCTTAGAAGGGGCCCAACCCTACGAGCAGTACTTC	CATSLEGAQPYEQYF
TRBV7-2	TRBD1	NA	TRBJ2-2	TGTGCCAGCAGCTTAGAACAGGGGGCTAACACCGGGGAGCTGTTTTTT	CASSLEQGANTGELFF
TRBV7-2	NA	NA	TRBJ2-5	TGTGCCAGCAGCTTAGGGAGTAGCAGAGAGACCCAGTACTTC	CASSLGSSRETQYF
TRBV6-5	NA	NA	TRBJ1-1	TGTGCCAGCAGTCGCGGGGGGGAAGCTTTCTTT	CASSRGGEAFF
TRBV7-9	NA	NA	TRBJ2-1	TGTGCCAGCAGCTTAGGGGCCCAAATAAGCAATGAGCAGTTCTTC	CASSLGAQISNEQFF
TRBV6-1	NA	NA	TRBJ1-5	TGTGCCAGCAGTGAAGCTATAGGTTATAGCAATCAGCCCCAGCATTTT	CASSEAIGYSNQPQHF
TRBV7-2	NA	NA	TRBJ2-7	TGTGCCAGCAGCTTAGGTGAGGGGGGGCCCTACGAGCAGTACTTC	CASSLGEGGPYEQYF
TRBV6-5	NA	NA	TRBJ1-1	TGTGCCAGCAGTTCGATTGTTAGAAGGGACACTGAAGCTTTCTTT	CASSSIVRRDTEAFF
TRBV27	NA	NA	TRBJ2-5	TGTGCCAGCAGTTTTCGAGGGCTGGTTGGAGGCCAGTACTTC	CASSFRGLVGGQYF
TRBV6-1	NA	NA	TRBJ2-3	TGTGCCAGCAGTGAATCCGCCAACATCGGGGATACGCAGTATTTT	CASSESANIGDTQYF
TRBV5-1	NA	NA	TRBJ2-3	TGCGCCAGCAGCTCGGGCCGATCGACGCTTATCACAGATACGCAGTATTTT	CASSSGRSTLITDTQYF
TRBV6-1	TRBD1	once	TRBJ1-2	TGTGCCAGCAGTGCGGGACAGATAGCTAATTATGGCTACACCTTC	CASSAGQIANYGYTF
TRBV18	TRBD1	NA	TRBJ1-1	TGTGCCAGCTCACGAGGACAGGGGGCGACTGAAGCTTTCTTT	CASSRGQGATEAFF
TRBV5-1	TRBD2	NA	TRBJ2-7	TGCGCCAGCAGCTTGTCGGGGAGCGGGGCCTACGAGCAGTACTTC	CASSLSGSGAYEQYF
TRBV9	NA	once	TRBJ1-3	TGTGCCAGCAGCGTAGCGACAGGCTCTGGAAACACCATATATTTT	CASSVATGSGNTIYF
TRBV19	NA	NA	TRBJ2-4	TGTGCCAGTAGGGACAGCGGACAAAACATTCAGTACTTC	CASRDSGQNIQYF
TRBV2	TRBD1	NA	TRBJ2-1	TGTGCCAGCAGCCCATCGGGACAGAGTTACAATGAGCAGTTCTTC	CASSPSGQSYNEQFF
TRBV5-8	NA	NA	TRBJ2-7	TGTGCCAGCAGCTTGTCGGGGGGCAAAAAGAGCTTC	CASSLSGGKKSF
TRBV5-1	NA	NA	TRBJ2-7	TGCGCCAGCAGCTTGGACCGGGCTTACGAGCAGTACTTC	CASSLDRAYEQYF
TRBV18	NA	NA	TRBJ2-2	TGTGCCAGCCTCCCAGGCAGCCTGAACACCGGGGAGCTGTTTTTT	CASLPGSLNTGELFF
TRBV30	TRBD1	once	TRBJ2-5	TGTGCCTGGAGCATACAGGGGGCAGGGGAGACCCAGTACTTC	CAWSIQGAGETQYF
TRBV4-1	NA	NA	TRBJ2-2	TGCGCCAGCAGCCAAGTTTACAGTACGGCCGGGGAGCTGTTTTTT	CASSQVYSTAGELFF
TRBV9	TRBD1	NA	TRBJ2-5	TGTGCCAGCAGCGTGACTGGACAGGGGGTGGCGGAGACCCAGTACTTC	CASSVTGQGVAETQYF
TRBV10-3	NA	NA	TRBJ1-2	TGTGCCATCAGTGCTGGGGCCTTAGGCTATGGCTACACCTTC	CAISAGALGYGYTF
TRBV5-6	NA	NA	TRBJ2-3	TGTGCCAGCAGCTCGATGGGGGGAGCCATCACAGATACGCAGTATTTT	CASSSMGGAITDTQYF
TRBV15	TRBD2	NA	TRBJ2-1	TGTGCCACCAGCAGACTAGCGGGAGGGCACAATGAGCAGTTCTTC	CATSRLAGGHNEQFF
TRBV9	TRBD2	NA	TRBJ2-3	TGTGCCAGCAGCGAGAGAGCGGGGGGCGACACAGATACGCAGTATTTT	CASSERAGGDTDTQYF
TRBV19	NA	NA	TRBJ2-2	TGTGCCAGTAGTACACGACGGACTGATAGCACCGGGGAGCTGTTTTTT	CASSTRRTDSTGELFF
TRBV29-1	TRBD2	NA	TRBJ2-7	TGCAGCGGGGGGACTAGCGTTGGGCAGTACTTC	CSGGTSVGQYF
TRBV30	NA	NA	TRBJ1-2	TGTGCCCTCCGTCGGGCGGGTTATAACTATGGCTACACCTTC	CALRRAGYNYGYTF
TRBV30	TRBD2	NA	TRBJ2-2	TGTGCCTGGAGTGTCGTCGGTACTAGCGGGACGGGGGGACTGTTTTTT	CAWSVVGTSGTGGLFF
TRBV6-1	TRBD2	NA	TRBJ2-1	TGTGCCAGCTCTACTAGCGGGAGCTACAATGAGCAGTTCTTC	CASSTSGSYNEQFF
TRBV9	NA	NA	TRBJ2-3	TGTGCCAGCAGCGTAGAATCCGTGGGCACAGATACGCAGTATTTT	CASSVESVGTDTQYF
TRBV5-8	NA	NA	TRBJ2-6	TGTGCCAGCAGCCCTAGGGGCGGAAGCTCTGGGGCCAACGTCCTGACTTTC	CASSPRGGSSGANVLTF
TRBV30	NA	NA	TRBJ2-1	TGTGCCTGGAGTGGAGGGACGTTCTACAATGAGCAGTTCTTC	CAWSGGTFYNEQFF
TRBV28	TRBD1	NA	TRBJ1-1	TGTGCCAGCAGGCGTTCCGGGACAGGGCGTGAAGCTTTCTTT	CASRRSGTGREAFF
TRBV11-2	NA	NA	TRBJ1-3	TGTGCCAGCAGCTTCAAAGGGAGTCAGCTTGGAAACACCATATATTTT	CASSFKGSQLGNTIYF
TRBV28	NA	NA	TRBJ2-7	TGTGCCAGCAGTTCTCAACATTTTTCCTACGAGCAGTACTTC	CASSSQHFSYEQYF
TRBV5-4	TRBD2	NA	TRBJ2-1	TGTGCCAGCAGCCAGACTAGCGGGATGTACAATGAGCAGTTCTTC	CASSQTSGMYNEQFF
TRBV2	NA	NA	TRBJ1-4	TGTGCCAGCAGAGAAGATGGGGGGGGAAAACTGTTTTTT	CASREDGGGKLFF
TRBV4-3	NA	NA	TRBJ2-2	TGCGCCAGCAGCCAAGAGCCAGGGCGGGCCACCGGGGAGCTGTTTTTT	CASSQEPGRATGELFF
TRBV14	TRBD2	NA	TRBJ2-7	TGTGCCAGCAGCCAAGGAACACTAGCGGGCTACGAGCAGTACTTC	CASSQGTLAGYEQYF
TRBV10-2	NA	NA	TRBJ2-1	TGCGCCAGCAGCAACAGCAATGAGCAGTTCTTC	CASSNSNEQFF
TRBV6-5	NA	NA	TRBJ1-2	TGTGCCAGCAGTTCTCCGGACAGAAATGGCTACACCTTC	CASSSPDRNGYTF
TRBV7-2	NA	few	TRBJ2-1	TGTGCCAGCAGCTTAGGTAGTCTGGCTGAGCAGTTCTTC	CASSLGSLAEQFF